This paragraph covers one TCR beta chain sequence. Original processing notes: Estimates of nucleated cell counts were drawn from the amplification of reference gene primers. The assay was immunoSEQ multiplex PCR, and TCRdb's table has in-frame clones only and misses some. V and J calls and clone size are those listed in that table; D and trimming were worked out from the DNA. The data show about 250,000 clones, 87% seen once. The record originates from a study of blood T cell repertoires in COVID-19. Study context: The samples span acute and convalescent COVID-19 from the United States, Italy and Spain. PBMCs, B-cell-depleted T cells, or T cells provided the cDNA or gDNA that made up the material.

The CDR3 sequence is 15 residues long. Germline CDR1 and CDR2: MNHEY and SVGEGT. V was cut by 2 bases and J by 6 bases, with 13 bases left in between. This study enrolled people aged roughly 18 to 90 from approximately 25 US geographic areas. The specimen was PBMCs or T cells enriched from blood (not recorded which). This rearrangement joins TRBV6-2 or TRBV6-3 to TRBJ1-4, with D possibly being TRBD1 (5 bases). This sequence originates from a woman aged 25-40 years with acute COVID-19. DNA of the CDR3: TGTGCCAGCAGTTACGCGGGGGTGGGCGATGAAAAACTGTTTTTT. Its protein is CASSYAGVGDEKLFF.